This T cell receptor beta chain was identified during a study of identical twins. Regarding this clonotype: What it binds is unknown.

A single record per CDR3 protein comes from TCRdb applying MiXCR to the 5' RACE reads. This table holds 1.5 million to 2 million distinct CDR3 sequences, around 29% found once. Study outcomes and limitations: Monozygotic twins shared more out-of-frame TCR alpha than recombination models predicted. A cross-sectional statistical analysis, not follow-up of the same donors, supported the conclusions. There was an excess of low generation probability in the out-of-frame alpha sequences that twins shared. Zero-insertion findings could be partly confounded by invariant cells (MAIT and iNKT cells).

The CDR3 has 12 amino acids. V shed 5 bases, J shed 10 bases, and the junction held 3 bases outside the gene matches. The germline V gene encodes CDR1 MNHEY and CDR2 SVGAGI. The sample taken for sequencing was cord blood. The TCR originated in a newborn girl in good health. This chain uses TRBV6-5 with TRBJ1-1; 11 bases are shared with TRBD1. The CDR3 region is CASSPGTGGAFF. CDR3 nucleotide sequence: TGTGCCAGCAGTCCCGGGACAGGGGGAGCTTTCTTT.